This T cell receptor (beta chain) was retrieved from a study of siplizumab effects on memory and regulatory T cells. Study-level results: Roughly 75-96% of dividing CD4+ or CD8+ clones were without an attributable naive or memory phenotype.

Cells that made up the mixed lymphocyte reaction were cocultured at 37°C for approximately 6 days. CFSE was used to stain responder PBMCs and Violet Dye to stain stimulator PBMCs, which were then pooled 1:1. About this clone: Its antigen remains unknown. One junction end disagrees with the germline gene, perhaps due to a read error.

Only in-frame clones appear in the TCRdb table, and some are missing; sequencing was by immunoSEQ multiplex PCR. Seen here are approximately 14,000 clones, around 46% observed once, and the top ten hold over 6.5%. The V gene's germline CDR1 is SGHDN and CDR2 FVKESK. This CDR3 has 14 amino acids. Sequencing used CFSE-low (dividing) CD4+ T cells sorted from an allogeneic mixed lymphocyte reaction. This chain joins TRBV14 and TRBJ1-1; 7 bases line up with TRBD1. The TCR originated in a human donor in good health; the cells came from an allogeneic mixed lymphocyte reaction. Some clones in this sample may be carry-over from other donors' samples. The CDR3 coding sequence is TGTGCCAGCAGCCAATTTGGGACAGAAAATGAAGCTTTTTTT. The encoded protein is CASSQFGTENEAFF.